Shown below are 30 T cell receptor beta chains from a single sample sequenced in a study of metastatic and nonmetastatic thyroid tumors. TCRdb re-called clones from the PCR reads using MiXCR. The sample has roughly 83,000 clones, 15% seen once; the top ten hold 3.6%. Patients had received no treatment of any kind before thyroid surgery. Sequences were obtained from blood. These receptors all come from a female donor with papillary thyroid cancer or a benign thyroid nodule (not recorded which). Some clones in this sample may be carry-over from other donors' samples.

This clone has a count of ten or more. The chain joins TRBV30 to TRBJ1-4; D possibly corresponds to TRBD1 (5 bases). Germline CDR1 is GTSNPN and CDR2 is SVGIG (reference sequence). Trimming took off 0 bases at V and 8 bases at J, with 13 bases between the two ends. The CDR3 has 14 residues. The CDR3 DNA reads as TGTGCCTGGAGTGTTAGGAGGGGAAGGGAAAAACTGTTTTTT. Residues: CAWSVRRGREKLFF. Combining the CDR3 with reference TRBV30 and TRBJ1-4 gives the whole variable domain SQTIHQWPATLVQPVGSPLSLECTVEGTSNPNLYWYRQAAGRGLQLLFYSVGIGQISSEVPQNLSASRPQDRQFILSSKKLLLSDSGFYLCAWSVRRGREKLFFGSGTQLSVL.

This clone was observed a handful of times. It may be a read error: a sequence one base away is much more abundant. The rearrangement joins TRBV28 to TRBJ2-1; 7 nucleotides agree with TRBD1. The CDR3 contains 17 residues. Looked up from germline, CDR1 is MDHEN and CDR2 is SYDVKM. Unmatched junction bases numbered 13, after V lost 5 bases and J lost 3 bases. The CDR3 loop reads CASSALPGTVYYNEQFF. The DNA for the CDR3 is TGTGCCAGCAGTGCCCTCCCCGGGACAGTATACTACAATGAGCAGTTCTTC. Combining the CDR3 with reference TRBV28 and TRBJ2-1 gives the whole variable domain DVKVTQSSRYLVKRTGEKVFLECVQDMDHENMFWYRQDPGLGLRLIYFSYDVKMKEKGDIPEGYSVSREKKERFSLILESASTNQTSMYLCASSALPGTVYYNEQFFGPGTRLTVL.

This clone came up many times. The CDR3 DNA reads TGTGCCAGCAGCCGGGTCCCGTACGAGACCCAGTACTTC. Protein: CASSRVPYETQYF. The V call is TRBV12-3 or TRBV12-4, the J call TRBJ2-5; D not certain. V was clipped by 6 bases and J by 5 bases, with 13 bases between them. The CDR3 consists of 13 residues.

This clone was seen at least ten times. The chain recombines TRBV20-1 with TRBJ1-1, with D hard to call. This CDR3 comprises 15 residues. CDR1 and CDR2 from the germline V gene are DFQATT and SNEGSKA (reference sequence). The V gene lost 0 bases and the J gene lost 4 bases, with 15 bases spanning the gap. CDR3: CSAREFPSESTEAFF. Here the CDR3 DNA reads TGCAGTGCTAGAGAGTTCCCCTCAGAGAGCACTGAAGCTTTCTTT.

This clone was observed many times. The chain is built from TRBV9 and TRBJ2-7; 7 bases map to TRBD1. The V and J ends lost 0 bases and 2 bases, in that order; junction bases with no gene match: 2. The CDR3 sequence is 14 residues long. Germline V lookup: CDR1 SGDLS, CDR2 YYNGEE. The CDR3 coding sequence is TGTGCCAGCAGCGTAGCCCAGGGGGCCTACGAGCAGTACTTC. Amino acids: CASSVAQGAYEQYF.

This clone has a count of ten or more. The gene calls are TRBV2 and TRBJ1-3, with 11 bases that match TRBD1. With 8 bases clipped from V and 2 bases from J, the junction kept 5 bases outside the gene matches. The germline gives CDR1 SNHLY, CDR2 FYNNEI. The CDR3 runs 15 residues. The CDR3 coding sequence is TGTGCCAGCGAGGGACAGGGGGTAACTGGAAACACCATATATTTT. Translated: CASEGQGVTGNTIYF.

This clone was recorded at least ten times. The chain employs TRBV7-6 and TRBJ2-1; perhaps D is TRBD1 or TRBD2 (5 bases each). The germline V and J ends were trimmed by 1 base and 9 bases, with 25 bases remaining between them. The CDR3 is 18 residues long. The germline V gene encodes CDR1 SGHVS and CDR2 FNYEAQ. The CDR3, as DNA: TGTGCCAGCAGCTTAGGAGTCTACCCTAGCCTCAGGGTGGCTGAGCAGTTCTTC. Protein sequence: CASSLGVYPSLRVAEQFF.

This clone was counted at least ten times. This chain joins TRBV27 and TRBJ2-3; tentative D call: TRBD1 (6 bases). V shed 3 bases and J shed 6 bases, with 13 bases lying between them. CDR3 length: 14 amino acids. Germline V lookup: CDR1 MNHEY, CDR2 SMNVEV (reference sequence). The CDR3 DNA reads TGTGCCAGCAGTTTCCAGGGGTCCGCCGATACGCAGTATTTT. Encoded protein: CASSFQGSADTQYF.

Many counts were recorded for this clone. This chain joins TRBV2 and TRBJ2-2, with D hard to call. Germline V CDR1 and CDR2: SNHLY, FYNNEI. The CDR3 consists of 14 residues. Trimming took 5 bases from V and 0 from J, leaving 7 bases between them. CDR3 nucleotides: TGTGCCAGCAGTCACCGAACGAACACCGGGGAGCTGTTTTTT. It is translated as CASSHRTNTGELFF.

Concerning this clone: One end of the junction does not line up with germline, which may come from a read error. The V call is TRBV6-2 or TRBV6-3, the J call TRBJ1-3; no reliable D call. The CDR3 has 14 amino acids. CDR1 is MNHEY and CDR2 is SVGEGT in the germline V gene. The CDR3 sequence: CASRSHCSGNTVYF. The CDR3 DNA sequence: TGTGCCAGCAGGTCCCATTGCTCTGGAAACACCGTATATTTT.

Note on this clone: Possible read error: a much larger clone is one base away. The chain joins TRBV20-1 to TRBJ2-7; 12 nucleotides match TRBD1. V lost 6 bases to trimming and J lost 1 base; unmatched junction nucleotides: 10. Germline CDR1 and CDR2: DFQATT and SNEGSKA (reference sequence). The CDR3 contains 16 residues. Here the CDR3 reads CSAYGTGGTLSYEQYF. For the CDR3, the DNA is TGCAGTGCCTACGGGACAGGGGGCACCCTTTCCTACGAGCAGTACTTC.

Ten or more counts support this clone. V gene TRBV6-1 combines with J gene TRBJ2-5, with 9 bases fitting TRBD2. There are 12 residues in the CDR3. CDR1 is MNHNS and CDR2 is SASEGT in the germline V gene. The J segment lost 6 bases and the V segment lost 5 bases, leaving 1 base of the junction unmatched. This CDR3 is CASSSGGKTQYF. In DNA form, the CDR3 reads TGTGCCAGCAGTAGCGGGGGGAAGACCCAGTACTTC.

This clone occurred many times. The chain combines TRBV19 with TRBJ1-1; a possible D gene is TRBD1 (6 bases). The V end was cut by 6 bases, the J end by 5 bases, with 16 bases between. CDR1 is LNHDA, CDR2 SQIVND, per germline (reference sequence). CDR3 size: 14 residues. Here the CDR3 DNA reads TGTGCCAGTAGAACGATAGGGGGGAGTACTGAAGCTTTCTTT. Protein: CASRTIGGSTEAFF.

On this clone itself: Mismatch with germline at one junction end may stem from a read error. The V and J genes are TRBV24-1 and TRBJ2-3; a weak D match, TRBD2 (6 bases). There are 19 residues in the CDR3. CDR1 KGHDR and CDR2 SFDVKD come from the germline V gene. This chain's CDR3 is CATIDLRTAGRRVTDTQYF. CDR3 nucleotide sequence: TGTGCCACCATTGATTTGAGGACGGCGGGGAGAAGGGTCACAGATACGCAGTATTTT.

This clone was found many times. V gene TRBV6-1 combines with J gene TRBJ2-7; 7 bases align to TRBD1. V shed 5 bases and J 5 bases; nucleotides not matched to a gene: 9. CDR1 and CDR2 (germline): MNHNS, SASEGT. The CDR3 spans 14 residues. CDR3 sequence reads: CASSSNRDRHEQYF. In nucleotides, the CDR3 is TGTGCCAGCAGTTCGAACCGGGACAGACACGAGCAGTACTTC.

This clone has a count of ten or more. V gene TRBV19 combines with J gene TRBJ2-2; perhaps TRBD1 as D (5 bases). Per the germline V gene, CDR1 is LNHDA and CDR2 is SQIVND (reference sequence). This CDR3 has 19 residues. V was trimmed by 3 bases and J by 1 base, leaving 21 bases between them. CDR3 region: CASSIQGYSWQVNTGELFF. CDR3 in DNA: TGTGCCAGTAGTATTCAGGGATATTCTTGGCAGGTGAACACCGGGGAGCTGTTTTTT. Using reference TRBV19 and TRBJ2-2 for the parts outside the CDR3, the full variable domain is DGGITQSPKYLFRKEGQNVTLSCEQNLNHDAMYWYRQDPGQGLRLIYYSQIVNDFQKGDIAEGYSVSREKKESFPLTVTSAQKNPTAFYLCASSIQGYSWQVNTGELFFGEGSRLTVL.

Turning to this clone: This may be a read error: a much more frequent sequence differs by one nucleotide. This same CDR3 is encoded by further DNA sequences in the sample. V and J are TRBV19 and TRBJ2-1; D may be TRBD1 (6 bases). Per the germline V gene, CDR1 is LNHDA and CDR2 is SQIVND (reference sequence). Deletions cut 5 bases from V and 8 bases from J, with 19 bases between. The CDR3 runs 15 residues. The CDR3 nucleotides read TGTGCCAGTAGTTATTTTGGCAGGGGATATGATGAGCAGTTCTTC. This codes for CASSYFGRGYDEQFF. Looking up the rest from reference TRBV19 and TRBJ2-1 gives the full variable domain: DGGITQSPKYLFRKEGQNVTLSCEQNLNHDAMYWYRQDPGQGLRLIYYSQIVNDFQKGDIAEGYSVSREKKESFPLTVTSAQKNPTAFYLCASSYFGRGYDEQFFGPGTRLTVL.

The table lists this clone with a few counts. V gene TRBV7-9 combines with J gene TRBJ1-5; D gene uncertain. Germline lookup yields CDR1 SEHNR and CDR2 FQNEAQ (reference sequence). V was cut by 0 bases and J by 3 bases, with 6 bases left in between. The CDR3 spans 14 residues. CDR3 residues: CASSLAIDNQPQHF. CDR3 nucleotides: TGTGCCAGCAGCTTAGCGATCGACAATCAGCCCCAGCATTTT.

In this sample, this clone turned up a few times. It may be a read error: a sequence one base away is much more abundant. The chain links TRBV20-1 to TRBJ1-6, with D perhaps matching TRBD1 (5 bases). This CDR3 is 16 amino acids long. The germline V gene has CDR1 DFQATT and CDR2 SNEGSKA (reference sequence). V was clipped by 6 bases and J by 7 bases, with 22 bases between them. The CDR3 nucleotides are TGCAGTGCACGTTTTCAATGGGGCGCCGGGAATTCACCCCTCCACTTT. This translates into CSARFQWGAGNSPLHF.

In regard to this clone: At one boundary the junction diverges from the germline segment, which might be a read error. The J gene is TRBJ1-6, the V gene TRBV28, with D tentatively TRBD1 (5 bases). The CDR3 length is 17 residues. The germline V gene encodes CDR1 MDHEN and CDR2 SYDVKM. CDR3 nucleotides: TGTGTCAGCAGCCCCTCCGGGACCCATGGCCGAGGTTCACCCCTCCACTTT. It encodes CVSSPSGTHGRGSPLHF.

This clone was observed at least ten times. The CDR3 coding sequence is TGTGCCAGCATAAGGGCTGAGGCAGACACAGATACGCAGTATTTT. Its protein is CASIRAEADTDTQYF. V and J are TRBV6-1 and TRBJ2-3; D gene ambiguous. The V gene lost 7 bases and the J gene lost 2 bases, with 16 bases spanning the gap. This CDR3 spans 15 amino acids. The germline V gene encodes CDR1 MNHNS and CDR2 SASEGT.

The sample holds many counts of this clone. The chain couples TRBV7-2 to TRBJ2-1; the match to TRBD2 covers 8 bases. The CDR3 is 15 amino acids. CDR1 and CDR2 (germline): SGHTA, FQGNSA. After removal of 2 bases from V and 9 bases from J, the junction contained 9 bases not matched to a gene. CDR3 sequence: CASSLFLAGTSEQFF. The CDR3 nucleotides read TGTGCCAGCAGCTTATTCTTAGCGGGGACCAGTGAGCAGTTCTTC.

This clone was recorded at least ten times. The chain is built from TRBV9 and TRBJ2-1, with 7 bases aligning to TRBD2. Germline V CDR1 and CDR2: SGDLS, YYNGEE. J lost 2 bases, V lost 3 bases, and 8 bases had no gene match. The CDR3 has 16 amino acids. The CDR3 is CASSGQEGGAYNEQFF. The CDR3 DNA reads as TGTGCCAGCAGCGGTCAAGAGGGAGGGGCCTACAATGAGCAGTTCTTC.

This clone was detected ten times or more. This may come from a read error, since a much larger clone is one base off. V usage is TRBV6-6 and J usage is TRBJ1-1; no reliable D call. Per the germline V gene, CDR1 is MNHNY and CDR2 is SVGAGI (reference sequence). There are 13 residues in the CDR3. The CDR3 DNA follows: TGTGCCAGTAGTTACGGGATGAACACTGAAGCTTTCTTT. Protein sequence: CASSYGMNTEAFF.

This clone was picked up many times. Possible read error: a much larger clone is one base away. The chain has TRBV7-6 and TRBJ2-7, with D uncertain. The CDR3 totals 15 residues. Per the germline V gene, CDR1 is SGHVS and CDR2 is FNYEAQ. The ends were cut back, 1 base at V and 5 bases at J, with 15 bases in the middle. CDR3 DNA: TGTGCCAGCAGCTTAGTTGAGAGGTCCCCCCACGAGCAGTACTTC. This translates into CASSLVERSPHEQYF.

This rearrangement joins TRBV27 to TRBJ2-2; possible D gene TRBD2, 5 bases. This CDR3 contains 19 residues. The ends were cut back, 0 bases at V and 5 bases at J, with 22 bases in the middle. CDR1 and CDR2 from the germline V gene are MNHEY and SMNVEV (reference sequence). In nucleotides, the CDR3 is TGTGCCAGCAGTTTATCGGTCGGGTTGGGTAGCGTGGGGACCGGGGAGCTGTTTTTT. Protein: CASSLSVGLGSVGTGELFF.

This clone showed up many times. The CDR3 DNA reads as TGTGCCAGCAGCCTCTCTCCGGGACTAGCGGATACGCAGTATTTT. Translating it yields CASSLSPGLADTQYF. This rearrangement joins TRBV7-8 to TRBJ2-3; 10 nucleotides align to TRBD2. Germline values: CDR1 SGHVS, CDR2 FQNEAQ. This CDR3 comprises 15 residues. V shed 5 bases and J 6 bases; nucleotides not matched to a gene: 8.

This clone has ten or more counts. The chain is built from TRBV2 and TRBJ1-1; D perhaps matches TRBD1 (5 bases). CDR1 and CDR2 (germline): SNHLY, FYNNEI. V lost 11 bases and J 4 bases, leaving 17 bases between the germline ends. The CDR3 loop spans 13 amino acids. The CDR3: CACRTTGGTEAFF. The CDR3 DNA is TGTGCCTGTCGAACTACGGGGGGCACTGAAGCTTTCTTT.

This clone appeared many times. This sequence joins TRBV30 and TRBJ1-6; tentatively, D is TRBD1 (6 bases). This CDR3 region has 15 residues. V lost 2 bases and J 6 bases, leaving 14 bases between the germline ends. In germline, CDR1 is GTSNPN, CDR2 SVGIG (reference sequence). The CDR3 sequence is CAWSFGGGGNSPLHF. The CDR3 DNA is TGTGCCTGGAGTTTCGGGGGAGGGGGTAATTCACCCCTCCACTTT.

This clone was seen only a few times. Sequence at one end of the junction differs from germline and may be a read error. V gene TRBV28 combines with J gene TRBJ1-6, with a tentative D call TRBD1 (5 bases). The CDR3 consists of 16 residues. The germline gives CDR1 MDHEN, CDR2 SYDVKM. The CDR3 here is CASSLWGSGYNSPPHF. The CDR3 bases are TGTGCCAGCAGTTTGTGGGGGAGTGGCTATAATTCACCCCCCCACTTT. The variable domain in full, completed from reference TRBV28 and TRBJ1-6, reads DVKVTQSSRYLVKRTGEKVFLECVQDMDHENMFWYRQDPGLGLRLIYFSYDVKMKEKGDIPEGYSVSREKKERFSLILESASTNQTSMYLCASSLWGSGYNSPPHFGNGTRLTVT.